This TCR beta chain was sequenced for a study of T cells in tuberculosis. This clone was seen a single time. Its target is not known. Overall study findings and caveats: Shorter CDR3-alpha in active tuberculosis partly drove smaller distances.

TCRdb's copy holds only in-frame clones and misses some; the assay was immunoSEQ multiplex PCR. The sample contains under 25,000 clones, almost 97% of which appear only once. The TCR comes from a donor aged 5-35 years with latent tuberculosis or without tuberculosis infection. Sequenced sample: PBMCs.

In DNA, the CDR3 is TGTGCCAGCAGCCACCCGCGATGGAACACTGAAGCTTTCTTT. This gives the protein CASSHPRWNTEAFF. The chain combines TRBV11-2 with TRBJ1-1; D uncertain. Germline CDR1 and CDR2: SGHAT and FQNNGV. V was cut by 5 bases and J by 1 base, with 11 bases left in between. The CDR3 runs to 14 residues.